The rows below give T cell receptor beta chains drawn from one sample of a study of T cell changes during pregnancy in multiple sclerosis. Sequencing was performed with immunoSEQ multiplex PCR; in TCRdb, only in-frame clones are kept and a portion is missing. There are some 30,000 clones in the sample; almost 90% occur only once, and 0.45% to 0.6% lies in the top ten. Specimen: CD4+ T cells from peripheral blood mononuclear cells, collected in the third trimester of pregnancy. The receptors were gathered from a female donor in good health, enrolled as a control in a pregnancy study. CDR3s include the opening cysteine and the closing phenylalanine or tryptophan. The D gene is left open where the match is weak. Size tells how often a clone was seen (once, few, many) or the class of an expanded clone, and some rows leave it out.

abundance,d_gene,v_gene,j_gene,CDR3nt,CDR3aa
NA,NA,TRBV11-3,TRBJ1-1,TGTGCCAGCAGCCCCGGTGGGAACACTGAAGCTTTCTTT,CASSPGGNTEAFF
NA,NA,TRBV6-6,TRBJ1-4,TGTGCCAGCACGATGGGGGGGGCGCGTAATGAAAAACTGTTTTTT,CASTMGGARNEKLFF
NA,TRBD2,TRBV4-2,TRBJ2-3,TGTGCCAGCAGCCACCCCGGGGGTGGAGCGGGAGGGAGCACAGATACGCAGTATTTT,CASSHPGGGAGGSTDTQYF
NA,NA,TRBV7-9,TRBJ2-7,TGTGCCAGCAGCCCCGGGACATCTTACGAGCAGTACTTC,CASSPGTSYEQYF
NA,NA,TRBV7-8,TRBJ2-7,TGTGCCAGCAGCCCGGTGTCCTACGAGCAGTACTTC,CASSPVSYEQYF
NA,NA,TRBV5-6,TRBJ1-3,TGTGCCAGCAGCTTAGGGAGCTCTGGAAACACCATATATTTT,CASSLGSSGNTIYF
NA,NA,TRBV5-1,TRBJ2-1,TGCGCCAGCAGCTTGGGGGGGGTCGGGGTAAATGAGCAGTTCTTC,CASSLGGVGVNEQFF
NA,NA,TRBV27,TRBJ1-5,TGTGCCACCTTTATCTGTCAGCCCCAGCATTTT,CATFICQPQHF
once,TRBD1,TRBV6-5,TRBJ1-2,TGTGCCAGCAGTTTGGACAGGGGTCGCAACTATGGCTACACCTTC,CASSLDRGRNYGYTF
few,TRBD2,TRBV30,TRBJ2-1,TGTGCCTGTACTAGCGGGGGGGCCACCTACAATGAGCAGTTCTTC,CACTSGGATYNEQFF
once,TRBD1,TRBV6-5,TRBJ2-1,TGTGCCAGCAGTTACGCCGGGACAGGGGGCTTTGAGCAGTTCTTC,CASSYAGTGGFEQFF
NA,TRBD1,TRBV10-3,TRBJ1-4,TGTGCCATCAGTGAGGTTGGACAGGGGAATGAAAAACTGTTTTTT,CAISEVGQGNEKLFF
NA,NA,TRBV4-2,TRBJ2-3,TGTGCCAGCAGCCAAGAAGGGCGGGCGGGACCAGATACGCAGTATTTT,CASSQEGRAGPDTQYF
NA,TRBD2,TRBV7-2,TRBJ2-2,TGTGCCAGCCCTAGCGGGGGGGGCACCGGGGAGCTGTTTTTT,CASPSGGGTGELFF
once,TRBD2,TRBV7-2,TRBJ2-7,TGTGCCAGCAGCTTAGTGCGGGAGTCCGAGCAGTACTTC,CASSLVRESEQYF
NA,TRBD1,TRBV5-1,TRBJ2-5,TGCGCCAGCAGCCCGACCCGGACAGGGCCATTCCAAGAGACCCAGTACTTC,CASSPTRTGPFQETQYF
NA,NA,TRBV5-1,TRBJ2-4,TGCGCCAGCAGCTTGGGCGACAGTGGGTCCAAAAACATTCAGTACTTC,CASSLGDSGSKNIQYF
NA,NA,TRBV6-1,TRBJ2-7,TGTGCCAGCAGTGGCACCGGGGTACCCCCCTACGAGCAGTACTTC,CASSGTGVPPYEQYF
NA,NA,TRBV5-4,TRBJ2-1,TGTGCCAGCAGCTCGCCGGGTCCGTTTGGTGATGAGCAGTTCTTC,CASSSPGPFGDEQFF
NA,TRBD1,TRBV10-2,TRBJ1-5,TGCGCCAGCAGGGGACAGATGGTCGTTAGTCAGCCCCAGCATTTT,CASRGQMVVSQPQHF
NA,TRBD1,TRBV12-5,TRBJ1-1,TGTGCTAGTACTGTATCCAGAGGGGGCAGGACTGAAGCTTTCTTT,CASTVSRGGRTEAFF
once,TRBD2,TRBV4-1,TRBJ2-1,TGCGCCAGCAGCCAAGCTGACTTGGGCGGGAGCGCCTACAATGAGCAGTTCTTC,CASSQADLGGSAYNEQFF
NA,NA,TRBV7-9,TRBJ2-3,TGTGCCTGGGAGGCGGGAATCCGCAGTAGCACAGATACGCAGTATTTT,CAWEAGIRSSTDTQYF
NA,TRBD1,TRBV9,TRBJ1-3,TGTGCCAGCAGCGTAGGGACAGGGGAAAACACCATATATTTT,CASSVGTGENTIYF
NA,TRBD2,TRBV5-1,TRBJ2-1,TGCGCCAGCAGCCCTGGGGGGGGACTCCGTGAGACTGAGCAGTTCTTC,CASSPGGGLRETEQFF
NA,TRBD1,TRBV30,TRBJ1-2,TGTGCCTGGCTCGGGACAGGGAACTATGGCTACACCTTC,CAWLGTGNYGYTF
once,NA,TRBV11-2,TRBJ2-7,TGTGCCAGCAGCTTTACAGGATCGTACGAGCAGTACTTC,CASSFTGSYEQYF
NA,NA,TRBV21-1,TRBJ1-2,TGTGCCAGCAGCCTAAAGGCCCCTAAGCGGGGCTACACCTTC,CASSLKAPKRGYTF